This TCR beta chain was found in a study of T-cell reconstitution after alpha-beta-depleted transplantation in children. This clonotype was counted between two and nine times. Deletions cut 1 base from V and 4 bases from J, with 10 bases between. Per germline, CDR1 LGHNA and CDR2 YSLEER. This CDR3 comprises 14 residues. Unique molecular identifiers were used to barcode this TCRbeta library. TCRdb ran MiXCR on the PCR reads and lists one entry per CDR3 protein. Of around 340,000 distinct CDR3 sequences listed, about an eighth were seen once; the top ten hold around 4%. This clonotype originated in a human donor who donated a stem cell graft to a child with Fanconi anemia. The V call is TRBV4-3, the J call TRBJ1-1; no definite D call. Source: PBMCs, taken from the stem cell graft. CDR3: CASSQVSAGTEAFF. CDR3 nucleotides: TGCGCCAGCAGCCAAGTGTCAGCCGGCACTGAAGCTTTCTTT.